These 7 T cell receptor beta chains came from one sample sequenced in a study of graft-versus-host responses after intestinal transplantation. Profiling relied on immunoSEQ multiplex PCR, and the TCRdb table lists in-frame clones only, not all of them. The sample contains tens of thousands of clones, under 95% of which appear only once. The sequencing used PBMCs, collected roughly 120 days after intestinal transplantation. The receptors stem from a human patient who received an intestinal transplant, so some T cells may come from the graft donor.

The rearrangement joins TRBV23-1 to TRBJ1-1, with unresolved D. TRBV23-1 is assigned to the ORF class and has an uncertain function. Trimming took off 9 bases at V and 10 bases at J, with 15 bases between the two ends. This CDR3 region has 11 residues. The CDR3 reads CASNSLALAFF. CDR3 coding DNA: TGCGCCAGTAATTCCTTGGCCCTAGCTTTCTTT.

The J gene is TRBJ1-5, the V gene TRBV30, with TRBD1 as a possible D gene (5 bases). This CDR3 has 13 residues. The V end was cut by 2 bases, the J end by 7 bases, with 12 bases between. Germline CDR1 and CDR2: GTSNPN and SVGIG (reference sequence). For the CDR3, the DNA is TGTGCCTGGAGTCCGAGGGGAGGGCAGCCCCAGCATTTT. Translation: CAWSPRGGQPQHF.

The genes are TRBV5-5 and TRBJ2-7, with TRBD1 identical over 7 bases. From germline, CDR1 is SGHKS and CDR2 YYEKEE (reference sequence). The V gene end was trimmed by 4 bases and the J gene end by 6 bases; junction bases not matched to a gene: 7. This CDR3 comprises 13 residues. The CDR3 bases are TGTGCCAGCAGCCCGCTGACAGGGCGCGAGCAGTACTTC. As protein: CASSPLTGREQYF.

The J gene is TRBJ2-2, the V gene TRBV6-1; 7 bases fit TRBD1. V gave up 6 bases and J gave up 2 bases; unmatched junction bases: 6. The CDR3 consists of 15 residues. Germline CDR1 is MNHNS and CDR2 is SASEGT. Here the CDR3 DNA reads TGTGCCAGCAGACGGACAGGAGCCAACACCGGGGAGCTGTTTTTT. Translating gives CASRRTGANTGELFF.

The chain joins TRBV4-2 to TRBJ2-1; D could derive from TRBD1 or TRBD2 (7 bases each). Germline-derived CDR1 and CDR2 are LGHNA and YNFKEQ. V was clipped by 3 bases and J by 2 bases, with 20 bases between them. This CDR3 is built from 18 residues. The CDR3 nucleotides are TGTGCCAGCAGCCAGGGGACAGTCTTAGCGGGCACCTACAATGAGCAGTTCTTC. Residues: CASSQGTVLAGTYNEQFF.

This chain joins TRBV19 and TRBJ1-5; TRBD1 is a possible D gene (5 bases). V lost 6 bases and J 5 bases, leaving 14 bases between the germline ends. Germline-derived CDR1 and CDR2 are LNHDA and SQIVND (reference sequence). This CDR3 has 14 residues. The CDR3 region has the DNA TGTGCCAGTAGGGCTCGGGACCCTTATCAGCCCCAGCATTTT. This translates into CASRARDPYQPQHF.

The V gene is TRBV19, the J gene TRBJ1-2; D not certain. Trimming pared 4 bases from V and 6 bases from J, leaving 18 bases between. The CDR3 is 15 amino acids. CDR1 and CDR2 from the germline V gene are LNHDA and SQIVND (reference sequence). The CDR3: CASSTPQRRIDGYTF. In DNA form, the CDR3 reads TGTGCCAGTAGTACCCCACAGAGGAGAATTGATGGCTACACCTTC.